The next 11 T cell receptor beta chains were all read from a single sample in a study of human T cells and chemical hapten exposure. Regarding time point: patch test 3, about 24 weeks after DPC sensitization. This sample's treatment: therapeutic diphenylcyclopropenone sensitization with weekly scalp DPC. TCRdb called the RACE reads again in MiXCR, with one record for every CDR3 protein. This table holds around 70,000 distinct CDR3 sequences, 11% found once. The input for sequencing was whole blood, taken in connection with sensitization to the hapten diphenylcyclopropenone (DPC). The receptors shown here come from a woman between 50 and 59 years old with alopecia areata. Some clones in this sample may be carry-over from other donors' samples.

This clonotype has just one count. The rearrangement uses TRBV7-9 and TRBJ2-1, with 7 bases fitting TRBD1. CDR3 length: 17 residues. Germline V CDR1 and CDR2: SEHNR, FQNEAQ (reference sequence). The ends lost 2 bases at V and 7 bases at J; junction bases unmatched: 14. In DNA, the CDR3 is TGTGCCAGCAGCTTAAAACAGTTGACAGGGCTTCGGAATGAGCAGTTCTTC. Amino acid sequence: CASSLKQLTGLRNEQFF.

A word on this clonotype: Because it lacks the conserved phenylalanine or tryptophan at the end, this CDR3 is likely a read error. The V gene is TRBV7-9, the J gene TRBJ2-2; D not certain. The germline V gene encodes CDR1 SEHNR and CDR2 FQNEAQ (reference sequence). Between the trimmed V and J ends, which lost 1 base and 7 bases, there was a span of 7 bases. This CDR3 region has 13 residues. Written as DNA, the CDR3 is TGTGCCAGCAGCTTAGTGTCCCGCGGGGAGCTGTTTTCT. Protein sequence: CASSLVSRGELFS.

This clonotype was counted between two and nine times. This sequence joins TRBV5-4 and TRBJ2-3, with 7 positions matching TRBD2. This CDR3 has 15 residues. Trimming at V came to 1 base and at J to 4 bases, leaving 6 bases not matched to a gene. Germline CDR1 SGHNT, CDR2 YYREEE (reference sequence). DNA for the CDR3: TGTGCCAGCAGCTTGAGGGCGGGAGAGGCAGATACGCAGTATTTT. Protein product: CASSLRAGEADTQYF.

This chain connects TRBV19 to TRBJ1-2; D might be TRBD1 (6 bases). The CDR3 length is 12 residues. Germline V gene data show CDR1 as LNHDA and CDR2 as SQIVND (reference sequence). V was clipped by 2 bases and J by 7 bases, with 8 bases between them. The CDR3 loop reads CASSIPGVGYTF. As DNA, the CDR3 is TGTGCCAGTAGTATACCAGGGGTTGGCTACACCTTC.

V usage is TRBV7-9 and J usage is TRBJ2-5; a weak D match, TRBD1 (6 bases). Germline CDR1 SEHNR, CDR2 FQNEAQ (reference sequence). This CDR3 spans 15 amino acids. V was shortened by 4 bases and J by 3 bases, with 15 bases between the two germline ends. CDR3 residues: CASSSATGREETQYF. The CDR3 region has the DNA TGTGCCAGCAGCTCGGCCACAGGGCGGGAAGAGACCCAGTACTTC.

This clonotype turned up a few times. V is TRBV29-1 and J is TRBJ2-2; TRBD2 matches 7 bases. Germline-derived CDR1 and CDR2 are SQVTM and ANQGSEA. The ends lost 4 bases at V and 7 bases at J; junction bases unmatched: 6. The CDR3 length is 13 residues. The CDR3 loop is CSVASGEDGELFF. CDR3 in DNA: TGCAGCGTTGCCAGCGGGGAGGACGGGGAGCTGTTTTTT.

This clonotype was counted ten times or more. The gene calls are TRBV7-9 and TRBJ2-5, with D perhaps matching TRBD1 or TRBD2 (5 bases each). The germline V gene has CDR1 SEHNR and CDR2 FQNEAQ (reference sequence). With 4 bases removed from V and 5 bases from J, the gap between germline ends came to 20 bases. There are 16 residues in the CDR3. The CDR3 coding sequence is TGTGCCAGCAGCTCAGACAACGGGATCAACAGGGAGACCCAGTACTTC. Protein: CASSSDNGINRETQYF.

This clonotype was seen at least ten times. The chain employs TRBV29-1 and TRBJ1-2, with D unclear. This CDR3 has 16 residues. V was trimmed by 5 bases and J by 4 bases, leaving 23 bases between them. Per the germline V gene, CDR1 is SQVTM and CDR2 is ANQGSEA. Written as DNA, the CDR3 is TGCAGCGTTAGAAGACCAGCCCAGTCGAATCCCTATGGCTACACCTTC. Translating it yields CSVRRPAQSNPYGYTF.

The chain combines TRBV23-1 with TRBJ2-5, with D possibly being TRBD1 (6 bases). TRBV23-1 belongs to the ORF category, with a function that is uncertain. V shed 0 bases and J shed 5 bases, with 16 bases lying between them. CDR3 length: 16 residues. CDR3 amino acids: CASSQSGPMTGETQYF. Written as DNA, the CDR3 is TGCGCCAGCAGTCAATCGGGCCCTATGACAGGCGAGACCCAGTACTTC.

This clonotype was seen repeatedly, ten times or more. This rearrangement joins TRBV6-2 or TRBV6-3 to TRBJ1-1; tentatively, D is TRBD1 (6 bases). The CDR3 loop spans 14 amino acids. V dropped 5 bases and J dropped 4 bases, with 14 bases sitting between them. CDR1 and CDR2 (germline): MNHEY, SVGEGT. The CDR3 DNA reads TGTGCCAGCAGTCCGCACAGGGCTCGCACTGAAGCTTTCTTT. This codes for CASSPHRARTEAFF.

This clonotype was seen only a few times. CDR3: CASSLNRLGTEAFF. The DNA of the CDR3 is TGTGCCAGCAGTTTAAACAGGTTGGGGACTGAAGCTTTCTTT. The chain couples TRBV27 to TRBJ1-1; D perhaps matches TRBD1 (5 bases). V dropped 2 bases and J dropped 5 bases, with 12 bases sitting between them. CDR3 length: 14 residues. Germline CDR1 and CDR2: MNHEY and SMNVEV (reference sequence).